The 10 T cell receptor beta chains in this list originate from one sample, sequenced in a study of identical twins. TCRdb fed the 5' RACE reads into MiXCR, producing one record per CDR3 protein. The table includes approximately 500,000 distinct CDR3 sequences, around 24% detected once. This sample also belongs to another study, concerning T cells expressing NK-cell markers.

The sequenced sample was CD4+ T cells sorted from blood. These receptors all come from a woman under 30 in good health.

This clonotype occurred many times. The chain couples TRBV20-1 to TRBJ1-5; the match to TRBD1 covers 7 bases. CDR3 size: 14 residues. Per the germline V gene, CDR1 is DFQATT and CDR2 is SNEGSKA (reference sequence). After removal of 3 bases from V and 0 bases from J, the junction contained 2 bases not matched to a gene. The CDR3 nucleotides read TGCAGTGCTAGTGGGACAGATAGCAATCAGCCCCAGCATTTT. Translated: CSASGTDSNQPQHF.

This clonotype came up a few times. This chain links TRBV5-1 with TRBJ1-6, with 7 bases identical to TRBD1. The V gene's germline CDR1 is SGHRS and CDR2 YFSETQ. The CDR3 totals 18 residues. With 4 bases clipped from V and 0 bases from J, the junction kept 10 bases outside the gene matches. The CDR3 loop reads CASSPGTAESSYNSPLHF. The CDR3 region has the DNA TGCGCCAGCAGCCCGGGGACAGCGGAAAGCTCCTATAATTCACCCCTCCACTTT.

This clonotype occurred a few times. The chain uses TRBV9 and TRBJ1-1, with D maybe TRBD1 (5 bases). This CDR3 has 13 amino acids. From germline, CDR1 is SGDLS and CDR2 YYNGEE. Trimming removed 1 base from V and 5 bases from J, with 9 bases in between. The CDR3 DNA reads as TGTGCCAGCAGCGTATTGGGGGTAACTGAAGCTTTCTTT. Translated, it gives CASSVLGVTEAFF. Using reference TRBV9 and TRBJ1-1 for the parts outside the CDR3, the full variable domain is DSGVTQTPKHLITATGQRVTLRCSPRSGDLSVYWYQQSLDQGLQFLIQYYNGEERAKGNILERFSAQQFPDLHSELNLSSLELGDSALYFCASSVLGVTEAFFGQGTRLTVV.

This clonotype was detected many times. This sequence joins TRBV12-3 or TRBV12-4 and TRBJ2-1; TRBD2 matches 10 bases. The CDR3 has 15 amino acids. V lost 3 bases to trimming and J lost 13 bases; unmatched junction nucleotides: 12. The chain's CDR3 is CASSFPSGGAQVQFF. Written as DNA, the CDR3 is TGTGCCAGCAGTTTTCCCAGCGGGGGGGCCCAGGTCCAGTTCTTC.

This clonotype was detected only a few times. The J gene is TRBJ2-1, the V gene TRBV7-9; D not certain. Between the trimmed V and J ends, which lost 2 bases and 9 bases, there was a span of 5 bases. Germline values: CDR1 SEHNR, CDR2 FQNEAQ (reference sequence). This CDR3 is built from 11 residues. The CDR3 sequence is CASSLYIEQFF. In DNA form, the CDR3 reads TGTGCCAGCAGCTTATATATTGAGCAGTTCTTC.

This clonotype was seen only a few times. The chain joins TRBV20-1 to TRBJ2-1; 7 bases line up with TRBD1. The V and J ends lost 1 base and 8 bases, in that order; junction bases with no gene match: 8. This CDR3 region has 14 residues. The germline gives CDR1 DFQATT, CDR2 SNEGSKA (reference sequence). The CDR3 here is CSARVGTVPDEQFF. For the CDR3, the DNA is TGCAGTGCTAGAGTTGGGACAGTGCCTGATGAGCAGTTCTTC.

A few counts support this clonotype. The rearrangement links TRBV7-9 to TRBJ1-4; D is unresolved. V was trimmed by 3 bases and J by 6 bases, leaving 17 bases between them. The CDR3 is 16 amino acids. Germline lookup yields CDR1 SEHNR and CDR2 FQNEAQ (reference sequence). CDR3 residues: CASSFSRGLGDEKLFF. The CDR3 region has the DNA TGTGCCAGCAGCTTTTCTAGAGGACTCGGGGATGAAAAACTGTTTTTT.

This clonotype was counted only a few times. The chain uses TRBV20-1 and TRBJ2-3; 9 nucleotides match TRBD1. The CDR3 has 13 amino acids. J lost 4 bases, V lost 3 bases, and 2 bases had no gene match. Germline V lookup: CDR1 DFQATT, CDR2 SNEGSKA (reference sequence). The CDR3 coding sequence is TGCAGTGCTAGGGACAGGGGCCCAGATACGCAGTATTTT. Translated, it gives CSARDRGPDTQYF.

The chain combines TRBV6-2 or TRBV6-3 with TRBJ2-7; 13 positions match TRBD2. The CDR3 contains 14 residues. The J segment lost 3 bases and the V segment lost 6 bases, leaving 2 bases of the junction unmatched. Looked up from germline, CDR1 is MNHEY and CDR2 is SVGEGT. CDR3 region: CASRTSGRIYEQYF. DNA of the CDR3: TGTGCCAGCAGGACTAGCGGGAGGATCTACGAGCAGTACTTC.

J is TRBJ2-3 and V is TRBV20-1, with a possible D match to TRBD1 (7 bases). V was clipped by 6 bases and J by 4 bases, with 14 bases between them. In germline, CDR1 is DFQATT, CDR2 SNEGSKA (reference sequence). The CDR3 is 13 residues long. CDR3 coding DNA: TGCAGTGCCCACAGGGGCGGGGCAGATACGCAGTATTTT. This codes for CSAHRGGADTQYF.